Listed below are T cell receptor beta chains from one sample, sequenced in a study of CD4 and CD8 cells across lung adenocarcinoma regions. MiXCR was run by TCRdb on the PCR reads, yielding one entry per CDR3 protein. The sample yields 25,000 to 30,000 distinct CDR3 sequences, 53% seen once. The source material was CD8+ T cells from the center of a lung tumor. The receptors were gathered from a male donor with lung adenocarcinoma. The CD4 and CD8 labels of this study may be unreliable. Each CDR3 is given with its conserved first and last residue. D genes are given only for firm matches. Not all rows give a size; the values are once, few, many and, for expanded clones, a class.

abundance: many
j_gene: TRBJ2-3
d_gene: NA
v_gene: TRBV5-3
len: 17
CDR3nt: TGTGCCAGACCACTCCATAATCGGGACGGGCGCACAGATACGCAGTATTTT
CDR3aa: CARPLHNRDGRTDTQYF

abundance: many
j_gene: TRBJ1-1
d_gene: NA
v_gene: TRBV25-1
len: 14
CDR3nt: TGTGCCAGCAGTGGGGGGGGGGCGTACACTGAAGCTTTCTTT
CDR3aa: CASSGGGAYTEAFF

abundance: NA
j_gene: TRBJ2-7
d_gene: NA
v_gene: TRBV6-5
len: 13
CDR3nt: TGTGCCAGCAGTTTTTCGGGGCAGGGCGAGCAGTACTTC
CDR3aa: CASSFSGQGEQYF

abundance: NA
j_gene: TRBJ2-2
d_gene: TRBD2
v_gene: TRBV20-1
len: 14
CDR3nt: TGCAGTGCAGTAGCGGGAGGCCCCACCGGGGAGCTGTTTTTT
CDR3aa: CSAVAGGPTGELFF

abundance: NA
j_gene: TRBJ1-2
d_gene: NA
v_gene: TRBV6-1
len: 18
CDR3nt: TGTGCCAGCAGTGAAGCGCGGCAGAGAATAAAGGCTAACTATGGCTACACCTTC
CDR3aa: CASSEARQRIKANYGYTF

abundance: few
j_gene: TRBJ2-1
d_gene: TRBD1
v_gene: TRBV30
len: 13
CDR3nt: TGTGCCTGGCGCAGGACAGGAAACAATGAGCAGTTCTTC
CDR3aa: CAWRRTGNNEQFF

abundance: NA
j_gene: TRBJ2-1
d_gene: NA
v_gene: TRBV6-1
len: 15
CDR3nt: TGTGCCAGCAGTGAGGGCGGAGGGGACTACAATGAGCAGTTCTTC
CDR3aa: CASSEGGGDYNEQFF

abundance: few
j_gene: TRBJ2-3
d_gene: TRBD2
v_gene: TRBV7-3
len: 15
CDR3nt: TGTGCCAGCAGCTTCGCAGCGGGGTTCGGAGATACGCAGTATTTT
CDR3aa: CASSFAAGFGDTQYF

abundance: once
j_gene: TRBJ2-7
d_gene: TRBD1
v_gene: TRBV6-5
len: 15
CDR3nt: TGTGCCAGCAGTTACGGGACAGGATCTACCTACGAGCAGTACTTC
CDR3aa: CASSYGTGSTYEQYF

abundance: many
j_gene: TRBJ2-5
d_gene: NA
v_gene: TRBV11-1
len: 15
CDR3nt: TGTGCCAGGGGATCGACGCACCTCGACCAAGAGACCCAGTACTTC
CDR3aa: CARGSTHLDQETQYF

abundance: once
j_gene: TRBJ2-3
d_gene: NA
v_gene: TRBV6-1
len: 14
CDR3nt: TGTGCCAGCAGTGAAGCGGGAGGCACAGATATGCAGTATTTC
CDR3aa: CASSEAGGTDMQYF

abundance: many
j_gene: TRBJ2-5
d_gene: NA
v_gene: TRBV15
len: 15
CDR3nt: TGTGCCACCAGCAGAACTAGGACAGAACAAGAGACCCAGTACTTC
CDR3aa: CATSRTRTEQETQYF

abundance: NA
j_gene: TRBJ2-1
d_gene: NA
v_gene: TRBV24-1
len: 14
CDR3nt: TGTGCCACCAGTGATCCCCGGGTTTACAATGAGCAGTTCTTC
CDR3aa: CATSDPRVYNEQFF

abundance: few
j_gene: TRBJ1-2
d_gene: NA
v_gene: TRBV6-1
len: 16
CDR3nt: TGTGCCAGCAGCATGAACTCGGGGCCGGGGGAAGATGGCTACACCTTC
CDR3aa: CASSMNSGPGEDGYTF

abundance: NA
j_gene: TRBJ2-3
d_gene: NA
v_gene: TRBV10-2
len: 17
CDR3nt: TGCGCCAGCAGTGCCCCTCCGGGGCTAGGTGGAAAAGATACGCAGTACTTT
CDR3aa: CASSAPPGLGGKDTQYF

abundance: NA
j_gene: TRBJ2-3
d_gene: NA
v_gene: TRBV27
len: 17
CDR3nt: TGTGCCAGCAGTCCCCAAGGAAGCGGTAGGGAGAAAGATACTCAGTATTTT
CDR3aa: CASSPQGSGREKDTQYF

abundance: NA
j_gene: TRBJ2-7
d_gene: NA
v_gene: TRBV10-3
len: 15
CDR3nt: TGTGGCCGCGGTAGGGGAATGGAGGCCAAAGATACGCAGTACTTC
CDR3aa: CGRGRGMEAKDTQYF

abundance: few
j_gene: TRBJ2-7
d_gene: NA
v_gene: TRBV27
len: 13
CDR3nt: TGTGCCAGCAGTTTTCAGGGTCCGTACGAGCAGTACTTC
CDR3aa: CASSFQGPYEQYF

abundance: many
j_gene: TRBJ2-3
d_gene: TRBD1
v_gene: TRBV6-1
len: 15
CDR3nt: TGTGCCAGCATCAAACAGGGGTGGACGACAGATACGCAGTATTTT
CDR3aa: CASIKQGWTTDTQYF

abundance: few
j_gene: TRBJ2-1
d_gene: NA
v_gene: TRBV10-3
len: 12
CDR3nt: TGTGCCATCAGTGGGACATTATATGAGCAGTTCTTC
CDR3aa: CAISGTLYEQFF

abundance: many
j_gene: TRBJ2-7
d_gene: NA
v_gene: TRBV20-1
len: 12
CDR3nt: TGCAGTGCACAGGACCGAGAGTACGAGCAGTACTTC
CDR3aa: CSAQDREYEQYF

abundance: NA
j_gene: TRBJ2-3
d_gene: NA
v_gene: TRBV25-1
len: 14
CDR3nt: TGCGGCAGCACGGAGACAGGAGCCACAGACACTCAGTACTTT
CDR3aa: CGSTETGATDTQYF

abundance: few
j_gene: TRBJ1-4
d_gene: TRBD1
v_gene: TRBV15
len: 15
CDR3nt: TGTGCCACCAGCGTATCGACAGGGGCGGATGAAAAACTGTTTTTT
CDR3aa: CATSVSTGADEKLFF

abundance: NA
j_gene: TRBJ2-6
d_gene: NA
v_gene: TRBV27
len: 13
CDR3nt: TGTGCCAGCAGTTTGACGGGCTCCAACGTCCTGAATTTC
CDR3aa: CASSLTGSNVLNF

abundance: NA
j_gene: TRBJ2-7
d_gene: NA
v_gene: TRBV4-1
len: 17
CDR3nt: TGCGCCAGCAGCCGAGTATTGGGGCCCGGAGCCAGAGATACGCAGTACTTC
CDR3aa: CASSRVLGPGARDTQYF

abundance: NA
j_gene: TRBJ2-2
d_gene: TRBD1
v_gene: TRBV14
len: 15
CDR3nt: TGTGCCAGCAGCCAAGAGAGGGGGCGCACCGGGGAGCTGTTTTTT
CDR3aa: CASSQERGRTGELFF

abundance: many
j_gene: TRBJ2-5
d_gene: TRBD2
v_gene: TRBV4-1
len: 16
CDR3nt: TGCGCCAGCAGTCATTTTGGACTAGCGGACCAAGAGACCCAGTACTTC
CDR3aa: CASSHFGLADQETQYF

abundance: NA
j_gene: TRBJ2-7
d_gene: TRBD1
v_gene: TRBV10-1
len: 15
CDR3nt: TGCGCCAGCGGGGAGAGGGGGCGGGCCAAAAATACGCAGTACTTC
CDR3aa: CASGERGRAKNTQYF

abundance: few
j_gene: TRBJ2-5
d_gene: TRBD2
v_gene: TRBV10-3
len: 14
CDR3nt: TGTGCCATCAGACCTAGCGGGCCCCAAGAGACCCAGTACTTC
CDR3aa: CAIRPSGPQETQYF

abundance: NA
j_gene: TRBJ2-4
d_gene: NA
v_gene: TRBV10-1
len: 14
CDR3nt: TGCGCCAGCTGTGAGCTGCCAGACACAGACATTCAGTACTTT
CDR3aa: CASCELPDTDIQYF

abundance: NA
j_gene: TRBJ2-4
d_gene: TRBD2
v_gene: TRBV6-1
len: 13
CDR3nt: TGTGTCAGGAGAGCGGGAGCGACAGATACTCAGTATTTC
CDR3aa: CVRRAGATDTQYF

abundance: NA
j_gene: TRBJ2-4
d_gene: NA
v_gene: TRBV6-1
len: 16
CDR3nt: TGTGCCAGCAGTGTCGCGGGGCTGTGGGCCAGGGATACGCAGTACTTC
CDR3aa: CASSVAGLWARDTQYF

abundance: few
j_gene: TRBJ2-1
d_gene: NA
v_gene: TRBV15
len: 18
CDR3nt: TGTGCCACCAGCAGAGATGTATTAGGACCTATCACCTACAATGAGCAGTTCTTC
CDR3aa: CATSRDVLGPITYNEQFF

abundance: many
j_gene: TRBJ2-5
d_gene: NA
v_gene: TRBV6-1
len: 16
CDR3nt: TGTGCCAGCAGACAAACCCCCGCTAGCGCGTCAGAGACCCAGTACTTC
CDR3aa: CASRQTPASASETQYF

abundance: few
j_gene: TRBJ1-1
d_gene: TRBD1
v_gene: TRBV6-4
len: 15
CDR3nt: TGTGCCAGCAGAAACACACAGGGGGCTGGAACTGAAGCTTTCTTT
CDR3aa: CASRNTQGAGTEAFF

abundance: NA
j_gene: TRBJ2-2
d_gene: TRBD2
v_gene: TRBV6-1
len: 15
CDR3nt: TGTGCCAGCAGTGAAGTGCGGGAGGGGGGAGGGGCGCAGTTTTTT
CDR3aa: CASSEVREGGGAQFF

abundance: NA
j_gene: TRBJ2-3
d_gene: NA
v_gene: TRBV7-3
len: 15
CDR3nt: TGTGCCCGCAGCTCGGGGTTGCGGGACAAAAACACGCAGTATTTT
CDR3aa: CARSSGLRDKNTQYF

abundance: NA
j_gene: TRBJ2-1
d_gene: TRBD1
v_gene: TRBV30
len: 15
CDR3nt: TGTGCCTGGAGTGAGGGACAGGGAAAGTACAATGAGCAGTTCTTC
CDR3aa: CAWSEGQGKYNEQFF

abundance: NA
j_gene: TRBJ1-1
d_gene: TRBD1
v_gene: TRBV12-3/TRBV12-4
len: 15
CDR3nt: TGTGCCAGCAGCAATACCGGGACAGGGGGCACTGAAGCTTTCTTT
CDR3aa: CASSNTGTGGTEAFF